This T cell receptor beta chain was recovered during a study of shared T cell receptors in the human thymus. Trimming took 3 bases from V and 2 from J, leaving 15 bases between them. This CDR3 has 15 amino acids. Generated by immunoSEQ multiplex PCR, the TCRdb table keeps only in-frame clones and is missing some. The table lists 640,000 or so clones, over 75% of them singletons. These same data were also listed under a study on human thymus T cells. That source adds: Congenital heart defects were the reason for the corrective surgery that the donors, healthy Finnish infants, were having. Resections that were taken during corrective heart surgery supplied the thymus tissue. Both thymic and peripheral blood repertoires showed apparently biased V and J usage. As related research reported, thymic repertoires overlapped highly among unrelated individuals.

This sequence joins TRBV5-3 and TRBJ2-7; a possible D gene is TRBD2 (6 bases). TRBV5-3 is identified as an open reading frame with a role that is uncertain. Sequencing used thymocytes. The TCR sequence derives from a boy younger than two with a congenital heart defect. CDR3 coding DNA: TGTGCCAGAAGCTGTGGACTACCGTTAACCTACGAGCAGTACTTC. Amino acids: CARSCGLPLTYEQYF.